Reported below is one TCR beta chain. This clonotype was counted at least ten times. It has no known antigen specificity. No base quality information exists; no much larger clone differs at one position. The data derive from a study of Graves' ophthalmopathy and Graves' hyperthyroidism (dated by TCRdb to 2016 to 2018). For the wider study: Peripheral blood was collected at initial diagnosis, prior to any treatment. An independent validation cohort was composed of 18 hyperthyroidism patients and 17 patients who later progressed from hyperthyroidism to ophthalmopathy. A discovery set of about 99 patients (roughly 41 ophthalmopathy, 55 to 60 stable hyperthyroidism) was enrolled to explore V-J signatures distinguishing ophthalmopathy from hyperthyroidism. T-cell repertoires of thyroid tissue and blood were compared in over 5 hyperthyroidism patients. The roughly 91 discovery patients were randomly divided into training and test sets at a 7:3 ratio. In total, approximately 130 blood samples were TCR-sequenced: around 42 ophthalmopathy, about 75 hyperthyroidism and some 17 hyperthyroidism-to-ophthalmopathy patients. The study used signatures of the TCR beta repertoire to tell Graves' ophthalmopathy apart from Graves' hyperthyroidism and to predict which patients would progress to ophthalmopathy. After sampling, hyperthyroidism patients received methimazole starting at 30 mg daily, and ophthalmopathy patients received high-dose intravenous methylprednisolone. General study outcomes and caveats: Most expanded thyroid clonotypes with frequency above 0.001 were also detected in blood, suggesting blood repertoires may reflect the thyroid immune response. In cross-validation, the 13-signature model distinguished ophthalmopathy from stable hyperthyroidism with less than 90% sensitivity and about 81% specificity, while in the test set the corresponding values were approximately 80% and 75%. In validation, the model predicted ophthalmopathy progression with 70.59% sensitivity and approximately 72% specificity; about a dozen predicted patients were CT-confirmed with GO in a median of 6.5 months. Sample size was not predetermined statistically, and investigators were not blinded to group allocation.

For repertoire sequencing, TCR beta CDR3 regions were amplified from RNA transcripts. The first round of RT-PCR was done with HTBI primers and the Qiagen OneStep RT-PCR kit, and was followed by a second round of multiplex PCR, then size selection and purification. Libraries were sequenced paired-end with 100 bp reads on an Illumina HiSeq2000. In the source study's methods: Reads were processed with SOAPnuke, discarding reads with adapters, uncalled bases, mean Phred below 15, or no exact constant-primer or identifier match. COPE v1.2.5 was used to merge the high-quality paired reads. Clonotypes were defined as unique nucleotide sequences and were aligned to IMGT TRB V, D and J references using MiTCR v1.1. The analysis was limited to V-J combinations with a frequency above 0.0001, which together covered 99.2% of the repertoires. A TCR clonal expansion and chaos score per V-J combination was defined as the ratio of F50 clonal expansion to chaos observed in the TCRdist matrix. Welch's t-statistics and random forest were used to reduce features to 13 V-J combinations, which were fed into a naive Bayes classifier. Thyroid-blood repertoire similarity was quantified with the Morisita-Horn index. TCRdb cleaned the public reads at Q25 with fastp, built clones with MiXCR and kept in-frame beta chains. Each CDR3 protein appears once, grouped with its most common genes and DNA. The V and J calls follow TCRdb's processing rather than the paper's. Recorded for this sample are 200,000 to 250,000 distinct CDR3 sequences; about 32% of them occurred a single time. The ten top clones hold over 7.5% of the sample.

Ophthalmopathy patients were characterized by moderately to severely active disease, a Clinical Activity Score of at least 3, a NOSPECS grade of at least 4, and a disease duration under 3 months. Patients were excluded if they had other autoimmune diseases, uncontrolled infections, pregnancy or lactation. Diagnosis relied on clinical symptoms, serum thyroxine, TRAb, thyroid ultrasound and orbital computed tomography. Using Ficoll-Paque density gradient centrifugation, PBMCs were isolated from about 9.4 ml of fresh peripheral blood. Total RNA was extracted with Trizol reagent and quality-checked on an Agilent 2100 Bioanalyzer. Trimming takes 3 bases off V and 5 bases off J; junction bases not matched to a gene: 13. Looking up the germline V gene yields CDR1 LGHNA and CDR2 YSLEER. Including the terminal cysteine and phenylalanine, the CDR3 comprises 16 residues. Here the CDR3 DNA is all that survives: 48 bases in frame from base 1.

The source material was peripheral blood. The V and J segments used are TRBV4-3 and TRBJ2-7, with 7 bases in between that match TRBD1. This clonotype was sampled from a man aged 50 to 60 with Graves' ophthalmopathy. Donor details come from another sample of the same person, matched by shared clones. The base sequence is TGCGCCAGCAGCCAGACGACAGGGACCCTAGGGGACGAGCAGTACTTC. Translation gives CASSQTTGTLGDEQYF.